These T cell receptor beta chains were read from a single sample in a study of CD8 T cells in Susac syndrome. MiXCR was run by TCRdb on the immunoSEQ multiplex PCR reads, yielding one entry per CDR3 protein. The sample holds around 120,000 distinct CDR3 sequences, 90% to 95% seen once. The source material was CD4+ T cells from PBMCs. The receptors derive from a human donor with multiple sclerosis. Each CDR3 is given with its conserved first and last residue. Each record gives: clone size, V gene, CDR3 length, J gene, D gene, CDR3 protein, CDR3 DNA. D genes are given only for firm matches. Size is omitted from some rows. Given values are once, few, many or a class for expanded clones.

size: NA
V: TRBV9
length: 13
J: TRBJ1-1
D: NA
CDR3: CASSAQGAAEAFF
DNA: TGTGCCAGCAGCGCCCAGGGAGCGGCTGAAGCTTTCTTT

size: NA
V: TRBV2
length: 12
J: TRBJ2-2
D: NA
CDR3: CASSEGPGELFF
DNA: TGTGCCAGCAGTGAAGGGCCCGGGGAGCTGTTTTTT

size: NA
V: TRBV3-1
length: 17
J: TRBJ1-1
D: NA
CDR3: CASSQDLSLSGNTEAFF
DNA: TGTGCCAGCAGCCAAGATCTTAGCCTCTCAGGGAACACTGAAGCTTTCTTT

size: NA
V: TRBV6-5
length: 15
J: TRBJ2-2
D: NA
CDR3: CASSYLGAGSGELFF
DNA: TGTGCCAGCAGTTACCTAGGGGCGGGCTCCGGGGAGCTGTTTTTT

size: NA
V: TRBV12-3/TRBV12-4
length: 12
J: TRBJ1-1
D: NA
CDR3: CASSLVQGRAFF
DNA: TGTGCCAGCAGTTTAGTCCAGGGGAGAGCTTTCTTT

size: NA
V: TRBV18
length: 13
J: TRBJ1-2
D: NA
CDR3: CASSPTDSSGYTF
DNA: TGTGCCAGCTCACCCACCGACTCAAGTGGCTACACCTTC

size: NA
V: TRBV3-1
length: 15
J: TRBJ1-2
D: NA
CDR3: CASSQDGQVNYGYTF
DNA: TGTGCCAGCAGCCAAGACGGGCAAGTTAACTATGGCTACACCTTC

size: NA
V: TRBV20-1
length: 14
J: TRBJ2-7
D: TRBD1
CDR3: CSARRQGEHYEQYF
DNA: TGCAGTGCTAGAAGACAGGGGGAACACTACGAGCAGTACTTC

size: once
V: TRBV12-3/TRBV12-4
length: 15
J: TRBJ1-5
D: NA
CDR3: CASINTAYSNQPQHF
DNA: TGTGCCAGCATCAATACAGCCTATAGCAATCAGCCCCAGCATTTT

size: NA
V: TRBV6-1
length: 17
J: TRBJ2-2
D: NA
CDR3: CASSLQGTTLNTGELFF
DNA: TGTGCCAGCAGCCTTCAGGGGACCACACTGAACACCGGGGAGCTGTTTTTT

size: once
V: TRBV5-5
length: 15
J: TRBJ1-6
D: NA
CDR3: CASSDRNLGASPLHF
DNA: TGTGCCAGCAGCGACCGTAATCTTGGAGCCTCACCCCTCCACTTT

size: NA
V: TRBV12-3/TRBV12-4
length: 14
J: TRBJ2-1
D: TRBD1
CDR3: CASSRQGAANEQFF
DNA: TGTGCCAGCAGCAGACAGGGGGCGGCGAATGAGCAGTTCTTC

size: NA
V: TRBV23-1
length: 16
J: TRBJ1-4
D: NA
CDR3: CASSHTGTPQDGKLFF
DNA: TGCGCCAGCAGTCACACCGGGACACCACAGGATGGAAAACTGTTTTTT

size: NA
V: TRBV20-1
length: 15
J: TRBJ1-1
D: NA
CDR3: CSARGRIGGWSEAFF
DNA: TGCAGTGCTAGGGGAAGGATAGGGGGGTGGTCTGAAGCTTTCTTT

size: once
V: TRBV19
length: 17
J: TRBJ1-1
D: TRBD1
CDR3: CASSAGTGGEQNTEAFF
DNA: TGTGCCAGTAGTGCCGGGACAGGGGGAGAGCAGAACACTGAAGCTTTCTTT

size: NA
V: TRBV25-1
length: 13
J: TRBJ1-2
D: NA
CDR3: CASSESGLNGYTF
DNA: TGTGCCAGCAGTGAATCAGGATTGAATGGCTACACCTTC

size: NA
V: TRBV9
length: 16
J: TRBJ2-5
D: TRBD2
CDR3: CASSVLLAGSVETQYF
DNA: TGTGCCAGCAGCGTCTTACTAGCGGGATCGGTAGAGACCCAGTACTTC

size: NA
V: TRBV3-1
length: 16
J: TRBJ1-5
D: NA
CDR3: CASSDGASIPNQPQHF
DNA: TGTGCCAGCAGCGACGGGGCGTCAATACCCAATCAGCCCCAGCATTTT

size: NA
V: TRBV7-2
length: 15
J: TRBJ1-2
D: NA
CDR3: CASSFSRQANYGYTF
DNA: TGTGCCAGCAGCTTTTCCAGACAGGCGAACTATGGCTACACCTTC

size: NA
V: TRBV18
length: 16
J: TRBJ1-3
D: TRBD1
CDR3: CASSPGQGLSGNTIYF
DNA: TGTGCCAGCTCACCGGGACAGGGACTCTCTGGAAACACCATATATTTT

size: NA
V: TRBV12-3/TRBV12-4
length: 13
J: TRBJ1-2
D: NA
CDR3: CASGYRLTYGYTF
DNA: TGTGCCAGCGGGTACAGGTTGACATATGGCTACACCTTC

size: NA
V: TRBV29-1
length: 13
J: TRBJ1-1
D: TRBD1
CDR3: CSVSTGGDTEAFF
DNA: TGCAGCGTATCGACAGGGGGAGATACTGAAGCTTTCTTT

size: once
V: TRBV7-9
length: 17
J: TRBJ2-3
D: NA
CDR3: CASSLARGSLFTDTQYF
DNA: TGTGCCAGCAGCTTAGCGCGGGGTAGCTTGTTCACAGATACGCAGTATTTT

size: NA
V: TRBV30
length: 14
J: TRBJ1-2
D: TRBD1
CDR3: CAWSGGQLFYGYTF
DNA: TGTGCCTGGAGTGGGGGACAGCTTTTCTATGGCTACACCTTC

size: NA
V: TRBV7-2
length: 16
J: TRBJ1-6
D: NA
CDR3: CASSLAPGSYNSPLHF
DNA: TGTGCCAGCAGCTTAGCCCCAGGGTCCTATAATTCACCCCTCCACTTT

size: NA
V: TRBV27
length: 17
J: TRBJ1-1
D: NA
CDR3: CASSITLLAGVGTEAFF
DNA: TGTGCCAGCAGTATCACCTTGTTGGCAGGGGTGGGCACTGAAGCTTTCTTT

size: NA
V: TRBV5-1
length: 16
J: TRBJ1-1
D: NA
CDR3: CASSLLVQQQNTEAFF
DNA: TGCGCCAGCAGCTTGTTGGTGCAGCAGCAAAACACTGAAGCTTTCTTT

size: once
V: TRBV29-1
length: 13
J: TRBJ1-1
D: NA
CDR3: CSVIGTDNAKAFF
DNA: TGCAGCGTAATTGGGACTGATAACGCTAAAGCTTTCTTT

size: NA
V: TRBV7-2
length: 15
J: TRBJ2-1
D: TRBD1
CDR3: CASSLDGTGNSEQFF
DNA: TGTGCCAGCAGCTTAGACGGGACAGGGAATAGTGAGCAGTTCTTC

size: NA
V: TRBV5-1
length: 17
J: TRBJ1-5
D: TRBD1
CDR3: CASSLTGGDSSNQPQHF
DNA: TGCGCCAGCAGCTTGACAGGGGGAGACTCTAGCAATCAGCCCCAGCATTTT

size: once
V: TRBV25-1
length: 16
J: TRBJ2-3
D: TRBD1
CDR3: CASSDLGQGATDTQYF
DNA: TGTGCCAGCAGTGATCTGGGACAGGGTGCGACAGATACGCAGTATTTT

size: NA
V: TRBV3-1
length: 13
J: TRBJ1-1
D: NA
CDR3: CASSQVPGTEAFF
DNA: TGTGCCAGCAGCCAAGTACCGGGCACTGAAGCTTTCTTT

size: NA
V: TRBV30
length: 15
J: TRBJ1-1
D: NA
CDR3: CAWSGTTGLNTEAFF
DNA: TGTGCCTGGAGTGGCACGACAGGCCTGAACACTGAAGCTTTCTTT

size: NA
V: TRBV9
length: 15
J: TRBJ2-1
D: NA
CDR3: CASTLEPGFYNEQFF
DNA: TGTGCCAGCACCCTAGAACCAGGTTTCTACAATGAGCAGTTCTTC

size: once
V: TRBV6-6
length: 15
J: TRBJ1-5
D: NA
CDR3: CASSKTAAGNQPQHF
DNA: TGTGCCAGCAGCAAGACTGCAGCGGGCAATCAGCCCCAGCATTTT

size: NA
V: TRBV19
length: 14
J: TRBJ2-2
D: NA
CDR3: CASSISTATGELFF
DNA: TGTGCCAGTAGTATCTCAACGGCCACCGGGGAGCTGTTTTTT

size: NA
V: TRBV12-3/TRBV12-4
length: 15
J: TRBJ1-5
D: NA
CDR3: CASSSRSRIDQPQHF
DNA: TGTGCCAGCAGTTCCCGGAGTAGAATCGATCAGCCCCAGCATTTT

size: NA
V: TRBV18
length: 14
J: TRBJ1-1
D: TRBD1
CDR3: CASSPRVQGPEAFF
DNA: TGTGCCAGCTCACCACGAGTACAGGGGCCTGAAGCTTTCTTT

size: NA
V: TRBV6-5
length: 15
J: TRBJ2-3
D: NA
CDR3: CASSPRDGGTDTQYF
DNA: TGTGCCAGCAGCCCAAGGGACGGAGGCACAGATACGCAGTATTTT

size: NA
V: TRBV5-1
length: 16
J: TRBJ1-2
D: TRBD1
CDR3: CASSLGLGQGNYGYTF
DNA: TGCGCCAGCAGCTTGGGACTCGGACAGGGAAACTATGGCTACACCTTC

size: NA
V: TRBV5-1
length: 14
J: TRBJ2-2
D: NA
CDR3: CASSFSLSSGELFF
DNA: TGCGCCAGCAGCTTTTCCCTATCTAGCGGGGAGCTGTTTTTT

size: NA
V: TRBV30
length: 18
J: TRBJ2-7
D: TRBD1
CDR3: CAWSVISGGASPFVGQYF
DNA: TGTGCCTGGAGTGTTATCTCAGGGGGCGCTTCCCCTTTTGTCGGGCAGTACTTC

size: NA
V: TRBV10-3
length: 13
J: TRBJ2-5
D: NA
CDR3: CAISTNRENTQYF
DNA: TGTGCCATCAGTACTAATCGGGAGAACACCCAGTACTTC

size: NA
V: TRBV20-1
length: 16
J: TRBJ2-1
D: TRBD2
CDR3: CSAREISSGYYNEQFF
DNA: TGCAGTGCTAGAGAAATTTCTAGCGGTTACTACAATGAGCAGTTCTTC

size: NA
V: TRBV12-3/TRBV12-4
length: 15
J: TRBJ2-7
D: TRBD1
CDR3: CASSPNPGQTYEQYF
DNA: TGTGCCAGCAGTCCGAACCCGGGACAGACCTACGAGCAGTACTTC

size: NA
V: TRBV29-1
length: 13
J: TRBJ2-1
D: NA
CDR3: CSVDGGSYNEQFF
DNA: TGCAGCGTTGATGGGGGCTCCTACAATGAGCAGTTCTTC

size: NA
V: TRBV30
length: 16
J: TRBJ2-7
D: TRBD1
CDR3: CAWKRDSSRVDGEQYF
DNA: TGTGCCTGGAAAAGGGACAGCTCACGGGTTGACGGCGAGCAGTACTTC

size: once
V: TRBV25-1
length: 15
J: TRBJ2-1
D: NA
CDR3: CASSALQGIYNEQFF
DNA: TGTGCCAGCAGTGCCCTACAGGGAATTTACAATGAGCAGTTCTTC

size: NA
V: TRBV5-1
length: 18
J: TRBJ2-6
D: NA
CDR3: CASSPGGSVSSGANVLTF
DNA: TGCGCCAGCAGCCCCGGAGGCAGCGTTAGCTCTGGGGCCAACGTCCTGACTTTC